The 10 T cell receptor beta chains reported below all come from one sample, sequenced in a study of shared clonotypes between healthy human individuals (dated by TCRdb to about 2020). The library was obtained by the immunoSEQ multiplex PCR assay. The immuneACCESS repertoire file appears here via TCRdb, limited to in-frame rearrangements. These files lack a portion of the clones; in checked studies, under half of the deficit traces to unresolved V genes, and the cause of the others is not known. This sample gives about 1 million clones in total; approximately 76% of them show up just once. The top ten clones comprise approximately 1.5% of the sample. The material sequenced was memory CD4+ T cells sorted from blood. Per the publication, the cell subset or site label means: CD45RA-negative fraction. The origin of the receptors is a young man in good health.

The V call is TRBV6-5, the J call TRBJ1-1; TRBD1 matches at 9 bases. The length of the CDR3 is 12 residues. Germline V gene lookup returns CDR1 MNHEY and CDR2 SVGAGI. V gave up 10 bases and J gave up 11 bases; unmatched junction bases: 11. CDR3 region: CATRTGVNPAFF. Written as DNA, the CDR3 is TGTGCCACCCGGACAGGGGTTAACCCGGCTTTCTTT.

This clone showed up just once. The chain employs TRBV10-3 and TRBJ1-3; D possibly corresponds to TRBD1 (6 bases). The CDR3 has 15 amino acids. V was cut by 0 bases and J by 6 bases, with 12 bases left in between. Germline V gene lookup returns CDR1 ENHRY and CDR2 SYGVKD. For the CDR3, the DNA is TGTGCCATCAGTGAGTCACGGGGGGCCATAAACACCATATATTTT. Its protein product is CAISESRGAINTIYF.

The chain uses TRBV7-9 and TRBJ1-3; possibly TRBD1 for D (5 bases). Germline-derived CDR1 and CDR2 are SEHNR and FQNEAQ (reference sequence). Trimming removed 0 bases from V and 6 bases from J, with 12 bases in between. This CDR3 is built from 15 residues. CDR3 residues: CASSLALGGANTIYF. The CDR3 region has the DNA TGTGCCAGCAGCTTAGCTCTCGGGGGAGCAAACACCATATATTTT.

This clone has just a few counts. J is TRBJ1-6 and V is TRBV30; D is unclear. Germline V lookup: CDR1 GTSNPN, CDR2 SVGIG (reference sequence). Deletions cut 4 bases from V and 11 bases from J, with 12 bases between. The CDR3 extends over 12 amino acids. CDR3 sequence (DNA): TGTGCCTGGACTGCCAATTTGGCACCCCTCCACTTT. Translation gives CAWTANLAPLHF.

This chain uses TRBV7-9 with TRBJ1-2; D not certain. The CDR3 is 13 amino acids. Germline V gives CDR1 SEHNR, CDR2 FQNEAQ (reference sequence). Trimming cost V 5 bases and J 8 bases, with 15 bases left between them. The CDR3, as DNA: TGTGCCAGCAGCCCGTTCGGGGTGGAAGGCTACACCTTC. Translating it yields CASSPFGVEGYTF.

This clone is a singleton in its sample. This rearrangement joins TRBV19 to TRBJ2-1; either TRBD1 or TRBD2 may supply D (6 bases each). V shed 6 bases and J shed 10 bases, with 19 bases lying between them. The CDR3 extends over 14 amino acids. Germline CDR1 LNHDA, CDR2 SQIVND (reference sequence). The CDR3 DNA follows: TGTGCCAGTAGACAGGGAGGCTCGTTACGGGAGCAGTTCTTC. Translating gives CASRQGGSLREQFF.

The rearrangement links TRBV6-5 to TRBJ1-2; the D is unclear. Trimming took 5 bases from V and 0 from J, leaving 10 bases between them. From germline, CDR1 is MNHEY and CDR2 SVGAGI. CDR3 length equals 14 residues. DNA of the CDR3: TGTGCCAGCAGTCCTGGTAGATCTAACTATGGCTACACCTTC. Translation: CASSPGRSNYGYTF.

J is TRBJ2-1 and V is TRBV7-9; D may be TRBD1 (6 bases). Germline V CDR1 and CDR2: SEHNR, FQNEAQ (reference sequence). CDR3 length equals 15 residues. V dropped 3 bases and J dropped 4 bases, with 13 bases sitting between them. The CDR3 protein is CASSFYGQRYNEQFF. CDR3 DNA: TGTGCCAGCAGCTTTTACGGACAGAGATACAATGAGCAGTTCTTC. Full variable domain (outside the CDR3, taken from reference TRBV7-9 and TRBJ2-1): DTGVSQNPRHKITKRGQNVTFRCDPISEHNRLYWYRQTLGQGPEFLTYFQNEAQLEKSRLLSDRFSAERPKGSFSTLEIQRTEQGDSAMYLCASSFYGQRYNEQFFGPGTRLTVL.

The genes are TRBV9 and TRBJ2-1; D is ambiguous. Germline V gene lookup returns CDR1 SGDLS and CDR2 YYNGEE. Trimming stripped 0 bases from V and 0 bases from J, with 16 bases between. CDR3 length equals 18 residues. The CDR3: CASSVGLASWNSYNEQFF. The CDR3 nucleotides are TGTGCCAGCAGCGTAGGTCTGGCGTCGTGGAACTCCTACAATGAGCAGTTCTTC.

With regard to this clone: Other DNA sequences of this sample code for an identical CDR3. The V and J genes are TRBV4-1 and TRBJ1-2; D is perhaps TRBD1 (6 bases). This CDR3 region has 14 residues. CDR1 and CDR2 (germline): MGHRA, YSYEKL. The ends were cut back, 4 bases at V and 3 bases at J, with 12 bases in the middle. The CDR3 region is CASSRGRGDYGYTF. The CDR3 bases are TGCGCCAGCAGCCGGGGCAGGGGCGACTATGGCTACACCTTC.